This TCR beta chain is drawn from a study of T-cell memory formation after mild COVID-19. Study-level points and caveats: Clones shrinking between day 15 and 85 showed a balanced CD4/CD8 split, and those that grew later tilted toward CD4+. Clones which contracted sat mainly in CM and EM if CD4+, and in EMRA if CD8+.

For this clonotype: Its specificity is unknown.

TCRdb processed the 5' RACE reads anew with MiXCR; each CDR3 protein has one entry. The sample lists 400,000 to 500,000 distinct CDR3 sequences; 18% were seen once. This sequence originates from a young man who had mild COVID-19 (a few samples of this study predate the infection). Cell type and time point are not known. The sequencing sample was made of PBMCs or a T cell subset sorted from them (not recorded which).

The CDR3 here is CASSLGLGESTDTQYF. The CDR3 coding sequence is TGTGCCAGCAGTTTAGGATTAGGGGAGAGCACAGATACGCAGTATTTT. The rearrangement links TRBV12-3 or TRBV12-4 to TRBJ2-3, with D perhaps being TRBD1 or TRBD2 (5 bases each). The CDR3 spans 16 residues. Between the trimmed V and J ends, which lost 1 base and 0 bases, there was a span of 11 bases.